Listed below are T cell receptor beta chains from one sample, sequenced in a study of blood T cell repertoires in COVID-19. Generated by immunoSEQ multiplex PCR, the TCRdb table keeps only in-frame clones and is missing some. Here the sample spans more than 95,000 clones, roughly 79% being singletons. The sequenced sample was peripheral blood. The receptors here all came from a human donor in a cohort sampled during active COVID-19. The CDR3 runs from the conserved cysteine through the conserved F or W. Fields, in order: CDR3 length, V gene, D gene, clone size, J gene, CDR3 DNA, CDR3 protein. A D gene is named only where the DNA matches it firmly. A clone size is listed for some rows: how often the clone was seen (once, few, many), or a class if it is expanded.

>14|TRBV5-4|TRBD1|few|TRBJ1-4
TGTGCCAGCAGCTCATCCGGGACAGACGAAAAACTGTTTTTT
CASSSSGTDEKLFF
>17|TRBV7-2|TRBD1|NA|TRBJ2-6
TGTGCCAGCAGTAAGCAGGGGGTTGACTCTGGGGCCAACGTCCTGACTTTC
CASSKQGVDSGANVLTF
>16|TRBV11-3|TRBD2|NA|TRBJ2-3
TGTGCCAGCAGCCCGGGACTAGCGGGAGAGGTAGATACGCAGTATTTT
CASSPGLAGEVDTQYF
>19|TRBV7-9|TRBD2|once|TRBJ2-3
TGTGCCAGCAGCCCACTAGGGACTAGCGGGAGGGCTACTACAGATACGCAGTATTTT
CASSPLGTSGRATTDTQYF
>15|TRBV19|TRBD1|few|TRBJ1-2
TGTGCCAGTAGTATAGATCGGGGACAGCTCTATGGCTACACCTTC
CASSIDRGQLYGYTF
>16|TRBV30|TRBD1|NA|TRBJ1-3
TGTGCCTGGAGTGTAACAGGGGTCAGATTGGGAAACACCATATATTTT
CAWSVTGVRLGNTIYF
>15|TRBV10-3|TRBD1|NA|TRBJ2-2
TGTGCCAGCCAGGGGACAGGAGTTTTTTCCGGGGAGCTGTTTTTT
CASQGTGVFSGELFF
>15|TRBV5-4|TRBD2|once|TRBJ2-2
TGTGCCAGCAGTGAAACTAGCGGGAACACCGGGGAGCTGTTTTTT
CASSETSGNTGELFF
>17|TRBV18|TRBD1|NA|TRBJ2-5
TGTGCCAGCTCAAGGGACAGGGGGTTCCGTTATGCGGAGACCCAGTACTTC
CASSRDRGFRYAETQYF
>15|TRBV18|NA|NA|TRBJ2-5
TGTGCCAGCTCACCGTTGGCGGGGTGGCAAGAGACCCAGTACTTC
CASSPLAGWQETQYF
>17|TRBV4-1|TRBD2|NA|TRBJ2-3
TGCGCCAGCAGCCAAGATATTGGTCTAGCGGGAACAGATACGCAGTATTTT
CASSQDIGLAGTDTQYF
>14|TRBV7-8|NA|NA|TRBJ2-2
TGTGCCAGCAGCACAGGACGGACCACCGGGGAGCTGTTTTTT
CASSTGRTTGELFF
>13|TRBV12-3/TRBV12-4|NA|once|TRBJ2-3
TGTGCCAGCAGGTCAGTTCGCACAGATACGCAGTATTTT
CASRSVRTDTQYF
>14|TRBV7-9|TRBD1|NA|TRBJ2-7
TGTGCCAGCAGCCCTAGATGGCAGGGGGCTTGGCAGTACTTC
CASSPRWQGAWQYF
>12|TRBV28|NA|NA|TRBJ1-2
TGTGCCAGCAGTTCTGCCCTCGGGGGCTACACCTTC
CASSSALGGYTF
>15|TRBV19|TRBD1|NA|TRBJ2-7
TGTGCCAGTAGTACCTCCGGGACAGGGATCTACGAGCAGTACTTC
CASSTSGTGIYEQYF
>13|TRBV18|NA|once|TRBJ2-3
TGTGCCAGCTCACCGACTCATGGCCGGACGCAGTATTTT
CASSPTHGRTQYF
>16|TRBV28|NA|NA|TRBJ1-5
TGTGCCAGCAAGAATCCGGGATCTACAGGGCCCCAGCCCCAGCATTTT
CASKNPGSTGPQPQHF
>14|TRBV19|NA|NA|TRBJ2-7
TGTGCCAGTTCAAATCAAGACAGAGCCCACGAGCAGTACTTC
CASSNQDRAHEQYF
>14|TRBV24-1|NA|NA|TRBJ2-7
TGTGCCACCAGTGATGACAGCGACTCCTACGAGCAGTACTTC
CATSDDSDSYEQYF
>14|TRBV19|NA|NA|TRBJ1-2
TGTGCCAGTAGTATAGATTCGGCGGAGTATGGCTACACCTTC
CASSIDSAEYGYTF
>15|TRBV19|NA|NA|TRBJ1-2
TGTGCCAGTAGTATAAGAGGGGGGGGCAACTATGGCTACACCTTC
CASSIRGGGNYGYTF
>13|TRBV6-5|TRBD1|NA|TRBJ1-3
TGTGCCAGCAGTCCGGGACAGGGAAACACCATATATTTT
CASSPGQGNTIYF
>17|TRBV18|TRBD1|few|TRBJ2-6
TGTGCCAGCTCGACTCGGGACAGAATTTTTAGGGCCAACGTCCTGACTTTC
CASSTRDRIFRANVLTF
>17|TRBV4-1|TRBD2|NA|TRBJ2-3
TGCGCCAGCAGCCAAGATCCCGCTAGCGGGACGCCAGATACGCAGTATTTT
CASSQDPASGTPDTQYF
>15|TRBV28|TRBD1|NA|TRBJ1-5
TGTGCCAGCAGTTGGATACAGGGGGCAGGGCAGCCCCAGCATTTT
CASSWIQGAGQPQHF
>15|TRBV9|NA|NA|TRBJ1-1
TGTGCCAGCAGCGTACGTGGGGGCCAGAACACTGAAGCTTTCTTT
CASSVRGGQNTEAFF
>11|TRBV6-2/TRBV6-3|TRBD2|NA|TRBJ2-1
TGTGCCAGCAGCCCCGGGACTATACAGTTCTTC
CASSPGTIQFF
>14|TRBV20-1|TRBD2|few|TRBJ2-5
TGCAGTGCTAGTCGGCTACTAGCGGGAGAGGACCAGTACTTC
CSASRLLAGEDQYF
>14|TRBV20-1|TRBD1|NA|TRBJ1-5
TGCAGTGCTAGTCGGGACAGCTCGAAGCAGCCCCAGCATTTT
CSASRDSSKQPQHF
>17|TRBV28|NA|NA|TRBJ1-4
TGTGCCAGCAGTTCCGGACTGTTGGAGGAGACTAATGAAAAACTGTTTTTT
CASSSGLLEETNEKLFF
>15|TRBV7-2|TRBD1|NA|TRBJ1-1
TGTGCCAGCAGCAGAACCGGGACAGCGGAAATTGAAGCTTTCTTT
CASSRTGTAEIEAFF
>15|TRBV19|TRBD1|few|TRBJ1-1
TGTGCCAGTAGCGGCCCCGGACAGGTGAACACTGAAGCTTTCTTT
CASSGPGQVNTEAFF
>16|TRBV5-1|NA|NA|TRBJ2-7
TGCGCCAGCAGCTTGCCGGGCAGGGGCAGGGACTACGAGCAGTACTTC
CASSLPGRGRDYEQYF
>13|TRBV6-6|TRBD1|NA|TRBJ1-2
TGTGCCAGCCGTCCGGGACAGGCATATGGCTACACCTTC
CASRPGQAYGYTF
>15|TRBV7-2|TRBD1|NA|TRBJ1-2
TGTGCCAGCAGCTTAGAGGGGGGACAGCTTTATGGCTACACCTTC
CASSLEGGQLYGYTF
>13|TRBV27|NA|NA|TRBJ1-1
TGTGCCAGCAGGTTCCGGGGGAACACTGAAGCTTTCTTT
CASRFRGNTEAFF
>18|TRBV4-1|TRBD2|NA|TRBJ2-3
TGCGCCAGCAGCCAAGATCGTAGCGGGGGGTCCCGCACAGATACGCAGTATTTT
CASSQDRSGGSRTDTQYF
>17|TRBV28|TRBD1|NA|TRBJ2-7
TGTGCCAGCAGTTTTAACAGGGGGCAATGGAGCTCCTACGAGCAGTACTTC
CASSFNRGQWSSYEQYF
>16|TRBV3-1/TRBV3-2|TRBD2|NA|TRBJ2-3
TGTGCCAGCAGCCAAGGTGCTAGCGGGGACGTCGGGGGGCAGTATTTT
CASSQGASGDVGGQYF
>17|TRBV5-6|TRBD1|NA|TRBJ1-2
TGTGCCAGCAGCTTCCAGGGCGGGGACAGGGTCATCTATGGCTACACCTTC
CASSFQGGDRVIYGYTF
>14|TRBV3-1/TRBV3-2|NA|NA|TRBJ1-5
TGTGCCAGCAGCCAACGACAGACGAATCAGCCCCAGCATTTT
CASSQRQTNQPQHF
>14|TRBV27|TRBD1|few|TRBJ1-2
TGTGCCAGCTGGGACAGGGCCTCTAACTATGGCTACACCTTC
CASWDRASNYGYTF
>14|TRBV19|TRBD1|NA|TRBJ1-5
TGTGCCAGTAGTGCGCTCGGACAGGGTCAGCCCCAGCATTTT
CASSALGQGQPQHF
>15|TRBV5-4|NA|NA|TRBJ1-4
TGTGCCAGCAGCTTGGATCCCGGGGAGCTTGAAAAACTGTTTTTT
CASSLDPGELEKLFF
>15|TRBV19|TRBD2|NA|TRBJ2-1
TGTGCCAGTAGGAGACTAGCGGGATCGGGCAATGAGCAGTTCTTC
CASRRLAGSGNEQFF
>13|TRBV28|NA|NA|TRBJ1-1
TGTGCCAGCAGTTTTGAGGGGAACACTGAAGCTTTCTTT
CASSFEGNTEAFF
>15|TRBV28|NA|NA|TRBJ2-5
TGTGCCAGCAGCTTGGGCGTTACGCTCCAAGAGACCCAGTACTTC
CASSLGVTLQETQYF
>15|TRBV7-2|TRBD2|NA|TRBJ2-5
TGTGCCAGCAGCTTTACCGGGACTAGCGGGGGTTCGAAGGACTTC
CASSFTGTSGGSKDF
>15|TRBV5-4|TRBD1|once|TRBJ1-4
TGTGCCAGCAGCCCCGGACAGGGGGCGTATGAAAAACTGTTTTTT
CASSPGQGAYEKLFF
>15|TRBV5-4|TRBD2|NA|TRBJ2-7
TGTGCCAGCAGCTTAGAGGGACTAGCGAGCTACGAGCAGTACTTC
CASSLEGLASYEQYF
>14|TRBV5-5|NA|NA|TRBJ2-2
TGTGCCAGCAGCTTGGCGATCGGCACCGGGGAGCTGTTTTTT
CASSLAIGTGELFF
>15|TRBV19|TRBD1|NA|TRBJ1-2
TGTGCCAGTACCCCGACAGGGAAGAGAGGCTATGGCTACACCTTC
CASTPTGKRGYGYTF
>12|TRBV5-1|NA|once|TRBJ2-3
TGCGCCAGCAGCTCCAGTTTTGATACGCAGTATTTT
CASSSSFDTQYF
>17|TRBV7-8|NA|NA|TRBJ1-5
TGTGCCAGCAGGAGAGAAGGGGCAGGAACTAGCAATCAGCCCCAGCATTTT
CASRREGAGTSNQPQHF
>18|TRBV5-1|TRBD1|NA|TRBJ1-3
TGCGCCAGCTCGAACGACCGGGACAGGGGGTACTCTGGAAACACCATATATTTT
CASSNDRDRGYSGNTIYF
>15|TRBV5-6|TRBD1|once|TRBJ2-5
TGTGCCAGCAGCTCGGACAGGGGTAGGCAAGAGACCCAGTACTTC
CASSSDRGRQETQYF
>14|TRBV7-2|TRBD2|NA|TRBJ2-7
TGTGCCAGCACCCCCCAGCCGGGGGGTTACGAGCAGTACTTC
CASTPQPGGYEQYF
>15|TRBV29-1|NA|NA|TRBJ2-6
TGCAGCGTTGGGAAGACAGACTCTGGGGCCAACGTCCTGACTTTC
CSVGKTDSGANVLTF